This T cell receptor (beta chain) was captured by sequencing in a study of T-cell reconstitution after alpha-beta-depleted transplantation in children. General study findings and limits: Once a year had passed after transplant, T-cell counts and diversity came mostly from newly produced T cells. By about two months after transplant, alpha-beta T cells reportedly arose from several hundred graft clones that had expanded. Elevated TCRbeta diversity at day 60 was traced, in some patients, to surviving recipient T cells and thymic progenitors.

This clonotype appeared a few times. What it binds is unknown. A library of TCRbeta sequences, prepared with unique molecular identifiers, was generated. TCRdb analysed the PCR reads with MiXCR anew, one entry per CDR3 protein. The sample carries 100,000 or so distinct CDR3 sequences, 7.5% to 9.5% recorded once. Germline CDR1 and CDR2: DFQATT and SNEGSKA (reference sequence). Losses at the gene ends were 3 bases for V and 2 bases for J; bases not matched to a gene: 9. The CDR3 spans 17 residues. The chain uses TRBV20-1 and TRBJ2-2; 10 nucleotides align to TRBD2. This specimen consisted of PBMCs, obtained before TCRalphabeta/CD19-depleted stem cell transplant. The source of this sequence is a boy aged 2-15 years with acute lymphoblastic leukemia, due to receive a stem cell transplant. The CDR3 DNA follows: TGCAGTGCTAGCTGGCTAGCGGGGGCCTCTAACACCGGGGAGCTGTTTTTT. Protein sequence: CSASWLAGASNTGELFF.